What follows are 9 T cell receptor beta chains derived from one specimen sequenced in a study of blood T cell repertoires in COVID-19 (dated by TCRdb to the early 2020s). The library relied on the immunoSEQ multiplex PCR assay. TCRdb holds this immuneACCESS table with in-frame rearrangements only. Some clones are missing; in checked studies, unresolved V genes explain under half, and the rest has no known cause. This sample gives 70,000 to 85,000 clones in total; over 70% of them show up just once. The ten largest clones add up to less than 40% of the sample. Sequenced sample: peripheral blood. The source is a man of 80 years or more with active or convalescent COVID-19.

This clone was counted a few times. V and J are TRBV19 and TRBJ1-1; maybe TRBD1 (5 bases). CDR3 length: 15 residues. Germline V gene data show CDR1 as LNHDA and CDR2 as SQIVND (reference sequence). The germline V and J ends were trimmed by 5 bases and 3 bases, with 16 bases remaining between them. CDR3 in amino acids: CASSDSGFKDTEAFF. The CDR3 DNA is TGTGCCAGTAGTGACAGTGGATTCAAGGACACTGAAGCTTTCTTT.

The chain links TRBV18 to TRBJ2-7; TRBD1 matches at 7 bases. CDR1 and CDR2 from the germline V gene are KGHSH and LQKENI. V gave up 2 bases and J gave up 4 bases; unmatched junction bases: 5. CDR3 size: 14 residues. The CDR3: CASSPRGPSYEQYF. In DNA, the CDR3 is TGTGCCAGCTCACCAAGGGGGCCCTCGTACGAGCAGTACTTC.

V is TRBV7-9 and J is TRBJ2-3; 9 bases map to TRBD1. Germline V CDR1 and CDR2: SEHNR, FQNEAQ (reference sequence). CDR3 size: 16 residues. With 7 bases clipped from V and 4 bases from J, the junction kept 12 bases outside the gene matches. The CDR3 sequence is CASTLDRGRKADTQYF. Written as DNA, the CDR3 is TGTGCCAGCACCCTGGACAGGGGTCGAAAGGCAGATACGCAGTATTTT.

V usage is TRBV7-2 and J usage is TRBJ2-5; D unresolved. The CDR3 runs 14 residues. With 4 bases removed from V and 1 base from J, the gap between germline ends came to 10 bases. From germline, CDR1 is SGHTA and CDR2 FQGNSA. The DNA of the CDR3 is TGTGCCAGCAGCTCGACAAGCTTCCAAGAGACCCAGTACTTC. This gives the protein CASSSTSFQETQYF.

The genes are TRBV5-4 and TRBJ1-4; a possible D gene is TRBD1 (6 bases). This CDR3 region has 13 residues. CDR1 SGHNT and CDR2 YYREEE come from the germline V gene (reference sequence). Trimming stripped 4 bases from V and 7 bases from J, with 11 bases between. The CDR3 protein is CASSTGIGEKLFF. The CDR3 bases are TGTGCCAGCAGCACAGGGATAGGTGAAAAACTGTTTTTT.

The chain is built from TRBV6-5 and TRBJ1-1, with a tentative D call TRBD1 (5 bases). Germline-derived CDR1 and CDR2 are MNHEY and SVGAGI. The CDR3 is made up of 12 amino acids. Trimming stripped 3 bases from V and 8 bases from J, with 10 bases between. In DNA form, the CDR3 reads TGTGCCAGCAGTTATGGGGCCCTAGAAGCTTTCTTT. Its translation: CASSYGALEAFF.

This clone was seen more than once but under ten times. This chain uses TRBV7-6 with TRBJ2-3, with 7 bases that match TRBD2. This CDR3 has 17 residues. Germline V gene sequence: CDR1 SGHVS, CDR2 FNYEAQ. The J segment lost 0 bases and the V segment lost 5 bases, leaving 11 bases of the junction unmatched. In DNA form, the CDR3 reads TGTGCCAGCAGCCGGGACTATATCACTAGTAGCACAGATACGCAGTATTTT. Amino acids: CASSRDYITSSTDTQYF.

The chain employs TRBV11-2 and TRBJ1-1; TRBD1 agrees at 8 bases. Germline CDR1 is SGHAT and CDR2 is FQNNGV. Germline trimming cut 5 bases from V and 6 bases from J; bases unmatched to any gene: 8. The CDR3 contains 14 residues. The CDR3 loop is CASSGLGQGAEAFF. CDR3 nucleotides: TGTGCCAGCAGCGGCCTAGGACAGGGCGCTGAAGCTTTCTTT.

A single count supports this clone. This chain uses TRBV28 with TRBJ2-7; maybe TRBD1 (5 bases). Trimming stripped 6 bases from V and 0 bases from J, with 12 bases between. In germline, CDR1 is MDHEN, CDR2 SYDVKM. This CDR3 spans 14 amino acids. The CDR3 region is CASSSYRNSYEQYF. The CDR3 DNA reads TGTGCCAGCAGCTCATACAGGAACTCCTACGAGCAGTACTTC.